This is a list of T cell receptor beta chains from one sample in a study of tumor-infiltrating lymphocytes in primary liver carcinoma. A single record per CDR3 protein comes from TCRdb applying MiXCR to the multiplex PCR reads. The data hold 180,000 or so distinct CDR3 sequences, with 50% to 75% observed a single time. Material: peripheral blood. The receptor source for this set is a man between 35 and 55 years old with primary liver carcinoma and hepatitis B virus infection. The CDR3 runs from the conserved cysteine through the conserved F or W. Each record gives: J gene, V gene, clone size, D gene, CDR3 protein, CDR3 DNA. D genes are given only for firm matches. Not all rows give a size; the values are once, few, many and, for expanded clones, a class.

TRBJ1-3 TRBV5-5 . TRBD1 CASSLAGRGENTIYF TGTGCCAGCAGCTTGGCCGGCAGGGGGGAAAACACCATATATTTT
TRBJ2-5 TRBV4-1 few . CASSQGGTSRRETQYF TGCGCCAGCAGCCAAGGGGGTACTAGCCGTAGAGAGACCCAGTACTTC
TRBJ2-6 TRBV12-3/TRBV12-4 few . CASRAGQGANVLTF TGTGCCAGCAGGGCAGGTCAGGGGGCCAACGTCCTGACTTTC
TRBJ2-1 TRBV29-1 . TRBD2 CSVEDAGGLYNEQFF TGCAGCGTTGAAGACGCGGGAGGGCTCTACAATGAGCAGTTCTTC
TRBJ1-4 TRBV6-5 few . CASSPPFGGNEKLFF TGTGCCAGCAGTCCCCCCTTTGGGGGTAATGAAAAACTGTTTTTT
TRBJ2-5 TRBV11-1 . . CVSSFRGGAQTQYF TGTGTCAGCAGCTTCCGCGGCGGGGCACAGACCCAGTACTTC
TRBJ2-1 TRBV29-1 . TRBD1 CSVLDRAAYNEQFF TGCAGCGTTCTAGACAGGGCGGCCTACAATGAGCAGTTCTTC
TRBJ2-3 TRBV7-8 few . CASSPADFTDTQYF TGTGCCAGCAGCCCCGCGGACTTCACAGATACGCAGTATTTT
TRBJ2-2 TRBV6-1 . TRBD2 CASSVLAGGPNTGELFF TGTGCCAGCAGTGTGTTAGCGGGAGGGCCGAATACCGGGGAGCTGTTTTTT
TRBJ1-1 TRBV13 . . CASSWRPEAFF TGTGCCAGCAGCTGGCGACCCGAAGCTTTCTTT
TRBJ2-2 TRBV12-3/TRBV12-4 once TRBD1 CASRRGQGETGELFF TGTGCCAGCAGGCGGGGACAGGGGGAAACCGGGGAGCTGTTTTTT
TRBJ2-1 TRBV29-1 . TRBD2 CSGLGTSGLYNEQFF TGCAGCGGCCTGGGGACTAGCGGGTTGTACAATGAGCAGTTCTTC
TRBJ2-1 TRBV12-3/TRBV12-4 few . CATRGSSYNEQFF TGTGCCACAAGGGGGAGCTCCTACAATGAGCAGTTCTTC
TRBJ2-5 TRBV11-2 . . CASSLAVGALETQYF TGTGCCAGCAGCTTAGCCGTCGGGGCCTTAGAAACCCAGTACTTC
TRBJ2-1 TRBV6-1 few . CASRRGTHNEQFF TGTGCCAGCAGGAGAGGGACACATAATGAGCAGTTCTTC
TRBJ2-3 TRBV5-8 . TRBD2 CASSLTGTSGTTDTQYF TGTGCCAGCAGCTTGACCGGGACTAGCGGGACCACAGATACGCAGTATTTT
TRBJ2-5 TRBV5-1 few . CASSGSQETQYF TGCGCCAGCAGCGGTTCGCAAGAGACCCAGTACTTC
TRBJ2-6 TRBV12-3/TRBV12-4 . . CASRDSGANVLTF TGTGCCAGCAGGGATTCTGGGGCCAACGTCCTGACTTTC
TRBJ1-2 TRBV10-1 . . CASITGPGYTF TGCGCCAGCATCACAGGGCCTGGCTACACCTTC
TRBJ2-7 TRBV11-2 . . CASSLGVSGLEQYF TGTGCTAGCAGCTTAGGGGTTAGCGGACTCGAGCAGTACTTC
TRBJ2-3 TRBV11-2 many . CASSLAAAGGGPDTQYF TGTGCCAGCAGCTTAGCGGCCGCAGGGGGAGGCCCAGATACGCAGTATTTT
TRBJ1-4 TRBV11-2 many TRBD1 CASGRGREGEKLFF TGTGCCAGCGGCAGGGGGCGTGAGGGTGAAAAACTGTTTTTT
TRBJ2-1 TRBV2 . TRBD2 CASSPFPSGTKGYNEQFF TGTGCCAGCAGTCCTTTCCCCTCCGGGACTAAGGGGTACAATGAGCAGTTCTTC
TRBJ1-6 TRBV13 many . CASSLYGGYNSPLHF TGTGCCAGCAGCTTATATGGGGGCTATAATTCACCCCTCCACTTT
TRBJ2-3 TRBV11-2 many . CASSLRDSGDTQYF TGTGCCAGCAGCTTAAGGGACTCCGGAGATACGCAGTATTTT
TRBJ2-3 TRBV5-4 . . CASSSDGRLGDTQYF TGTGCCAGCAGCTCCGACGGGAGACTGGGGGATACGCAGTATTTT
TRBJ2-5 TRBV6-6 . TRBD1 CASTDSGGETQYF TGTGCCAGCACCGACTCAGGGGGCGAGACCCAGTACTTC
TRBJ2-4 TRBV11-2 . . CTSSLTDDSGIQYF TGTACCAGCAGCTTAACGGACGATTCCGGCATTCAGTATTTC
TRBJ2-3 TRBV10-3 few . CAISAARDADTQYF TGTGCCATCAGTGCCGCCAGGGATGCAGATACGCAGTATTTT
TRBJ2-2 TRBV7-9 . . CAGSLEVSTGELFF TGTGCCGGCAGCTTAGAAGTGAGCACTGGGGAGCTGTTTTTT
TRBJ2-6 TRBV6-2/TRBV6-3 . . CAITQGGANVLTF TGTGCCATCACCCAAGGTGGGGCCAACGTCCTGACTTTC
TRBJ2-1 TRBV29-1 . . CSVHGTPRGNEQFF TGCAGCGTCCATGGAACTCCACGGGGGAACGAGCAGTTCTTC